The clone carrying this T cell receptor beta chain has just one count. The target antigen is unknown. Then a second PCR, running roughly 6 to 11 cycles, was carried out with a sample-barcoded 5' primer and a J-beta primer mix. Carrying 12 random nucleotides, a template-switch adaptor labeled each individual cDNA molecule. Per-sample output comprised a minimum of 2.5 million paired-end reads containing CDR3. TCRdb called the 5' RACE reads again in MiXCR, with one record for every CDR3 protein. The sample consists of 650,000 to 1,000,000 distinct CDR3 sequences, roughly 35% of them appearing once. The entry originates in a study of blood T cells in healthy people across ages. J lost 7 bases, V lost 2 bases, and 12 bases had no gene match. CDR1 and CDR2 (germline): MNHNY, SVGAGI (reference sequence). CDR3 length: 17 amino acids. Regarding the study as a whole: Those diversity estimates obtained from one million T cells were thought to be underestimates.

At least 6 micrograms of total RNA were extracted per sample. Material: blood. This sequence was found in a man aged 18-30 years in good health. V gene TRBV6-6 combines with J gene TRBJ2-7; 12 nucleotides match TRBD1. The CDR3 loop is CASSYGRGTGGFGEQYF. CDR3 bases: TGTGCCAGCAGTTACGGTAGAGGGACAGGGGGCTTTGGTGAGCAGTACTTC.